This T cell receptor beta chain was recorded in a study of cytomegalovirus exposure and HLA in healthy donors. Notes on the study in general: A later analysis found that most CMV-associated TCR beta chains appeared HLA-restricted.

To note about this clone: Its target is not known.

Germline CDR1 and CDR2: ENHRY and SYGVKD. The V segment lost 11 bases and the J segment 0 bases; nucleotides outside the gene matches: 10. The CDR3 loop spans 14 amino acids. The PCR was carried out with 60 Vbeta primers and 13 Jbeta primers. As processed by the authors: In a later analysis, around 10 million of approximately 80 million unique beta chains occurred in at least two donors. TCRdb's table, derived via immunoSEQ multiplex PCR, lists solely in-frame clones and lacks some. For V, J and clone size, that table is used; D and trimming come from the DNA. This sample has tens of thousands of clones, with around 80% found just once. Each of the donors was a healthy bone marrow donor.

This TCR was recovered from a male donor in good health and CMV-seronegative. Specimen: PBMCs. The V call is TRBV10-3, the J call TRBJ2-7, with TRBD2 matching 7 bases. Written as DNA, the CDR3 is TGTGCCTTACGCAGGGAGGGAGTCTCCTACGAGCAGTACTTC. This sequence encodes CALRREGVSYEQYF.